This T cell receptor (beta chain) appears in the sequencing data of a study of T cell responses to AZD1222 COVID-19 vaccine (dated by TCRdb to about 2021). In the study overall: AZD1222 recipients given second doses at about 4 weeks or at about 12 weeks were pooled, since spike-specific TCR depth and breadth were not found to differ between the two schedules. TCR sequencing covered over 230 trial participants: 207 given two doses of AZD1222 and around 25 given two doses of MenACWY control vaccine. Trial participants were enrolled by age into 18-55, 56-69 and 70-plus year subgroups, with roughly 160, 29 and 62 TCR-sequenced participants respectively. Points the paper makes about the study in general: CD4 TCRs associated with the vaccine covered the entire spike protein, and the dominant responses were in regions 160-218 and 743-854. The 56-69-year group was small, and its depth increase did not reach significance, likely because of low power. Conclusions about previously exposed vaccinees are limited because only six or seven AZD1222 recipients were SARS-CoV-2 seropositive at baseline. After two AZD1222 doses, spike-specific TCR breadth and depth were significantly higher than at day 0 and than in MenACWY recipients. Epitopes outside the regions mutated in the B.1.351 and B.1.1.7 variants were reportedly recognized by nearly half of the unique spike-specific TCRs. Participants were mostly white British and included more females than males, and it was suggested by the authors that clonal diversity may have been underestimated. Because no day 14 peak-response samples were available, repertoires were characterized only after the peak T cell response.

In this sample, this clone turned up once. Its specific antigen is unknown. No much larger clonotype is one base removed from it; base qualities were not supplied. Interpreted using the paper, the time point label stands for: baseline before first vaccination. Samples from vaccinated people were obtained from the UK trials COV001 and COV002, which included a single-blind randomized controlled phase 2/3 trial of AZD1222 (ChAdOx1 nCoV-19) in healthy adults. Trial participant PBMC samples were collected at day 0 and day 28 after the second dose for TCRbeta chain sequencing. Germline trimming amounts to 4 bases on V and 7 bases on J, with 7 as the count of junction bases outside the gene matches. The CDR3 runs 15 amino acids, cysteine and phenylalanine included. Only the CDR3 region is kept as DNA, spanning 45 bases read in frame from base 1. Taken from the germline V gene, the CDR1 and CDR2 loops are ENHRY and SYGVKD.

The CDR3 regions of human TCRbeta chains were subjected to immunosequencing. The study's own analysis went as follows. Repertoire TCRs were matched against a reference library of SARS-CoV-2-specific TCRs generated with the MIRA antigen-specificity platform. Breadth was defined as the fraction of unique TCRs that were SARS-CoV-2-associated, and depth was defined as the fraction of total T cells that were SARS-CoV-2-associated. Using the MIRA data, every spike-specific TCR was mapped to the spike region that the TCR reacted to and assigned to either a CD4 or a CD8 class. Log10-transformed breadth and depth values were compared by one-way ANOVA with Sidak's multiple comparisons tests. The table was pulled from immuneACCESS by TCRdb, which kept in-frame rearrangements only. Such tables lose some clones; where checked, under half of the loss comes from unresolved V genes, and the rest has no known cause. The D gene and trimming were derived from the DNA, and the V and J assignments and clone size from that table. The sample contains approximately 150,000 clones, about 91% of them found a single time. Roughly 2.3% of the sample goes to the ten largest clones.

Rearrangement joined TRBV10-3 to TRBJ1-6; 7 central nucleotides agree with TRBD1. The sequence was collected from an adult in good health. Material: peripheral blood, obtained on day 0 of AZD1222 vaccination. The DNA reads TGTGCCATCAGTGGATCGGTGACAGGGAATTCACCCCTCCACTTT. Its product reads: CAISGSVTGNSPLHF.